This paragraph covers one T cell receptor (beta chain) sequence. The CDR3 is 13 amino acids. V lost 5 bases and J lost 5, with 12 bases in between. Germline CDR1 is SGHTA and CDR2 is FQGNSA. The study ran its PCR with 60 Vbeta and 13 Jbeta primers. Here immunoSEQ multiplex PCR was the method, and the copy in TCRdb shows in-frame clones only, minus some. This table has some 130,000 clones, approximately 80% appearing once. The source of the sample is a study of cytomegalovirus exposure and HLA in healthy donors. This rearrangement joins TRBV7-2 to TRBJ1-2; a weak D match, TRBD1 (5 bases). The sample was PBMCs. This TCR was recovered from a man aged 30 to 45 in good health and CMV-seronegative. CDR3 sequence reads: CASSLQGSYGYTF. The CDR3 DNA is TGTGCCAGCAGCCTCCAGGGTTCTTATGGCTACACCTTC.